This TCR beta chain came from a study of blood T cell repertoires in COVID-19. Turning to the study itself: PBMCs, B-cell-depleted T cells, or T cells provided the cDNA or gDNA that made up the material.

Original methodology: Amplifying reference gene primers gave estimates of nucleated cell counts. The table came from immunoSEQ multiplex PCR; TCRdb's copy has only in-frame clones and leaves some out. The V and J calls and clone size are taken from that table; D and trimming were inferred from the DNA. Among about 64,000 clones, roughly four fifths were seen once, and the ten largest hold around 12%. CDR3 length equals 16 residues. Germline V gene lookup returns CDR1 LGHDT and CDR2 YNNKEL (reference sequence). The ends were cut back, 1 base at V and 4 bases at J, with 17 bases in the middle. This clone has just a few counts.

V usage is TRBV3-1 (or the pseudogene TRBV3-2) and J usage is TRBJ2-7, with a weak D call TRBD1 (5 bases). The TCR originated in a human donor in a cohort sampled during active COVID-19. Sequenced sample: peripheral blood. CDR3 sequence (DNA): TGTGCCAGCAGCCAAGTGGGCAGGGCAATTCGATACGAGCAGTACGTC. Residues: CASSQVGRAIRYEQYV.